This TCR beta chain derives from a study of CD8 T cells in Susac syndrome (dated by TCRdb to about 2019). Regarding the research as a whole: The study used repertoire sequencing to test whether antigen drove CD8+ T cell activation and differentiation in Susac syndrome. Clonality of the CD8+ T cell repertoire was compared between around 13 healthy donors, roughly 14 Susac syndrome patients and about 15 multiple sclerosis patients. Broader findings and caveats from the paper: The TCR sequencing and HLA analysis was acknowledged to have included a relatively small number of individuals.

Peripheral blood CD8+ and CD4+ T cells from healthy donors, Susac syndrome patients and multiple sclerosis patients were profiled using high-throughput TCR beta sequencing. Healthy donors were age- and sex-matched controls. Bulk CD8+ and CD4+ T cells were purified by magnetic negative isolation, while CD8+ TEMRA cells were enriched using FACS. Blood was drawn into EDTA tubes, processed within 24 hours, and PBMCs were isolated by density gradient centrifugation. PBMCs intended for TCR sequencing were frozen in liquid nitrogen and were later thawed in a 37 degrees C water bath. A purity of at least 90% was achieved for sorted or isolated CD4+, CD8+ and CD8+ TEMRA cells. RNA was extracted with the RNeasy kit and about 0.5 to 1 ug was reverse transcribed using random hexamers. The immunoSEQ multiplex PCR assay, covering 54 Vbeta and 13 Jbeta segments, was used to amplify TCR beta CDR3 regions. PCR amplification bias was corrected by using a synthetic template baseline for primer optimization and computational correction. As for how the authors treated the data: Reads were annotated to V, D and J genes per IMGT and analyzed with immunoSEQ Analyzer, keeping only productive sequences. To calculate clonality, Shannon entropy was normalized by log2 of the number of productive unique sequences and then subtracted from one. Public and private clones were assessed among the 100 most prevalent clones of each patient and control. Susac-specific clones were defined as absent from healthy and MS cohorts, some 1,000 published viral clones and other ImmuneACCESS disease sequences. TCRdb took the public reads, trimmed them with fastp at Q25, ran MiXCR for clone calling and kept in-frame beta chains. One record per CDR3 amino acid sequence lists the most common genes and DNA. TCRdb, not the authors, supplied the V and J calls. The sample has roughly 80,000 distinct CDR3 sequences on record, over 90% of them singletons. The ten largest clones take up about 0.25% of the sample.

CDR1 MGHDK and CDR2 SYGVNS were looked up in the germline V gene. Reading from cysteine to phenylalanine, the CDR3 counts 13 amino acids. Only CDR3 DNA remains: 39 bases, in frame from the first base. Trimming costs V 7 bases and J 2 bases, and their ends lie 6 bases apart. About this clonotype: Its antigen has not been determined. Base qualities are missing; no much larger clone stands one base away.

The sequencing input was CD8+ T cells from PBMCs. The TCR originated in a human donor in good health. The chain links TRBV25-1 with TRBJ1-6; no D gene is confidently identified. In nucleotides, the sequence is TGTGCCAGCACCGGGGCCTATAATTCACCCCTCCACTTT. This encodes CASTGAYNSPLHF.